Each of the 21 T cell receptor beta chains below was sequenced from the same sample in a study of T cell changes during pregnancy in multiple sclerosis. Here immunoSEQ multiplex PCR was the method, and the copy in TCRdb shows in-frame clones only, minus some. Of over 35,000 clones in the sample, about nine tenths were seen once. The source was CD4+ T cells from peripheral blood mononuclear cells, collected in the first trimester of pregnancy. The receptors stem from a female donor in good health, enrolled as a control in a pregnancy study.

The chain links TRBV4-1 to TRBJ1-4; 9 positions match TRBD1. This CDR3 comprises 16 residues. Trimming at V came to 6 bases and at J to 5 bases, leaving 10 bases not matched to a gene. Germline lookup yields CDR1 MGHRA and CDR2 YSYEKL. This chain's CDR3 is CASRVGPGTGNEKLFF. In DNA form, the CDR3 reads TGCGCCAGCAGGGTGGGCCCCGGGACAGGGAATGAAAAACTGTTTTTT.

The chain has TRBV18 and TRBJ2-4; maybe TRBD2 (5 bases). Germline CDR1 and CDR2: KGHSH and LQKENI. The CDR3 runs to 13 residues. V dropped 6 bases and J dropped 8 bases, with 14 bases sitting between them. In DNA form, the CDR3 reads TGTGCCAGCTCCTATTCCAAGGGAGACATTCAGTACTTC. Translation gives CASSYSKGDIQYF.

The V call is TRBV4-1, the J call TRBJ2-7; TRBD2 agrees at 11 bases. This CDR3 has 19 residues. Germline V lookup: CDR1 MGHRA, CDR2 YSYEKL. Trimming took 0 bases from V and 0 from J; bases not matched to a gene: 10. The DNA for the CDR3 is TGCGCCAGCAGCCAAGATGGGGGCCTAGCGGGGGGAAGCTCCTACGAGCAGTACTTC. Amino acids: CASSQDGGLAGGSSYEQYF.

The gene calls are TRBV11-3 and TRBJ2-1, with 16 nucleotides matching TRBD2. The CDR3 extends over 17 amino acids. Germline loops: CDR1 SGHNT, CDR2 YENEEA. The ends lost 5 bases at V and 10 bases at J; junction bases unmatched: 11. CDR3 sequence reads: CASSPGLAGGRGPEQFF. The CDR3, as DNA: TGTGCCAGCAGCCCGGGACTAGCGGGGGGGCGGGGGCCCGAGCAGTTCTTC.

The rearrangement joins TRBV7-2 to TRBJ2-7; TRBD1 might be the D (5 bases). This CDR3 contains 14 residues. Trimming removed 2 bases from V and 2 bases from J, with 10 bases in between. Germline CDR1 and CDR2: SGHTA and FQGNSA. The CDR3 sequence: CASSLQQGPYEQYF. CDR3 nucleotide sequence: TGTGCCAGCAGCTTACAGCAGGGCCCCTACGAGCAGTACTTC.

The chain has TRBV9 and TRBJ2-2; D uncertain. Per germline, CDR1 SGDLS and CDR2 YYNGEE. With 0 bases removed from V and 4 bases from J, the gap between germline ends came to 13 bases. The CDR3 runs to 16 residues. The CDR3 sequence: CASSVAPTSGTGELFF. In DNA form, the CDR3 reads TGTGCCAGCAGCGTAGCCCCGACCTCAGGCACCGGGGAGCTGTTTTTT.

The V gene is TRBV5-1, the J gene TRBJ1-2; TRBD1 might be the D (6 bases). Trimming removed 4 bases from V and 1 base from J, with 14 bases in between. Looked up from germline, CDR1 is SGHRS and CDR2 is YFSETQ. This CDR3 region has 15 residues. CDR3 DNA sequence: TGCGCCAGCAGCCAGACAGGAGGATTTAACTATGGCTACACCTTC. This codes for CASSQTGGFNYGYTF.

The chain has TRBV6-6 and TRBJ2-7, with 9 bases identical to TRBD1. The CDR3 loop spans 15 amino acids. V lost 4 bases to trimming and J lost 5 bases; unmatched junction nucleotides: 9. Germline V gene data show CDR1 as MNHNY and CDR2 as SVGAGI (reference sequence). The CDR3 is CASSSRDRVNNEQYF. In DNA form, the CDR3 reads TGTGCCAGCAGTTCCCGGGACAGGGTGAACAACGAGCAGTACTTC.

The chain carries TRBV4-2 and TRBJ2-7; no reliable D call. Trimming left V 8 bases short and J 3 bases short, with 8 bases between. The CDR3 spans 11 residues. Germline lookup yields CDR1 LGHNA and CDR2 YNFKEQ. Here the CDR3 DNA reads TGTGCCAGCGGCACCCGCTACGAGCAGTACTTC. It yields the protein CASGTRYEQYF.

V and J are TRBV7-2 and TRBJ1-5, with a tentative D call TRBD1 (5 bases). The CDR3 extends over 14 amino acids. Trimming pared 5 bases from V and 2 bases from J, leaving 10 bases between. CDR1 and CDR2 (germline): SGHTA, FQGNSA. CDR3: CASSPTAGNQPQHF. CDR3 coding DNA: TGTGCCAGCAGCCCGACAGCTGGCAATCAGCCCCAGCATTTT.

V and J are TRBV27 and TRBJ2-7; TRBD1 aligns across 7 bases. V dropped 6 bases and J dropped 5; count of bases not matched to a gene: 13. The germline gives CDR1 MNHEY, CDR2 SMNVEV (reference sequence). The CDR3 spans 15 residues. DNA for the CDR3: TGTGCCAGCAGGCCAGGGGGTAAGATGGGAAACGAGCAGTACTTC. Its protein product is CASRPGGKMGNEQYF.

V gene TRBV7-2 combines with J gene TRBJ2-5; 9 bases fit TRBD2. Germline loops: CDR1 SGHTA, CDR2 FQGNSA. J lost 1 base, V lost 5 bases, and 11 bases had no gene match. The CDR3 runs to 17 residues. The CDR3 DNA reads as TGTGCCAGCAGCGGGCGGGTCCTAGCGGGACCCCAAGAGACCCAGTACTTC. This translates into CASSGRVLAGPQETQYF.

This chain connects TRBV29-1 to TRBJ1-1, with D perhaps TRBD1 (6 bases). This CDR3 spans 12 amino acids. Germline V gene sequence: CDR1 SQVTM, CDR2 ANQGSEA. Trimming stripped 7 bases from V and 0 bases from J, with 9 bases between. The DNA of the CDR3 is TGCAGCGCCCAGGGGCTGAACACTGAAGCTTTCTTT. This translates into CSAQGLNTEAFF.

The V gene is TRBV28, the J gene TRBJ2-5; 8 nucleotides agree with TRBD2. The length of the CDR3 is 14 residues. CDR1 MDHEN and CDR2 SYDVKM come from the germline V gene. Trimming at V came to 6 bases and at J to 5 bases, leaving 8 bases not matched to a gene. As DNA, the CDR3 is TGTGCCAGCAGGGGAATGGGACTAGGTGAGACCCAGTACTTC. It codes for CASRGMGLGETQYF.

This sequence joins TRBV6-1 and TRBJ2-7; D perhaps matches TRBD2 (6 bases). CDR3 length: 12 residues. The V and J ends lost 7 bases and 7 bases respectively, with 14 bases between them. Germline values: CDR1 MNHNS, CDR2 SASEGT. The CDR3 loop is CASTRGTGEQYF. In DNA, the CDR3 is TGTGCCAGCACGCGGGGTACAGGAGAGCAGTACTTC.

The chain links TRBV9 to TRBJ2-7, with D unclear. CDR1 is SGDLS and CDR2 is YYNGEE in the germline V gene. The CDR3 spans 11 residues. Between the trimmed V and J ends, which lost 3 bases and 6 bases, there was a span of 7 bases. CDR3 residues: CASSAGTEQYF. The DNA for the CDR3 is TGTGCCAGCAGCGCAGGAACCGAGCAGTACTTC. Combining the CDR3 with reference TRBV9 and TRBJ2-7 gives the whole variable domain DSGVTQTPKHLITATGQRVTLRCSPRSGDLSVYWYQQSLDQGLQFLIQYYNGEERAKGNILERFSAQQFPDLHSELNLSSLELGDSALYFCASSAGTEQYFGPGTRLTVT.

The chain combines TRBV19 with TRBJ2-3; D is perhaps TRBD1 (5 bases). Trimming took 6 bases from V and 8 from J, leaving 12 bases between them. The germline V gene encodes CDR1 LNHDA and CDR2 SQIVND (reference sequence). The CDR3 runs 12 residues. CDR3 residues: CASRQGFSTQYF. The CDR3 DNA reads as TGTGCCAGTAGGCAGGGTTTTAGTACGCAGTATTTT. The variable domain in full, completed from reference TRBV19 and TRBJ2-3, reads DGGITQSPKYLFRKEGQNVTLSCEQNLNHDAMYWYRQDPGQGLRLIYYSQIVNDFQKGDIAEGYSVSREKKESFPLTVTSAQKNPTAFYLCASRQGFSTQYFGPGTRLTVL.

The rearrangement links TRBV28 to TRBJ1-2; D is ambiguous. Germline CDR1 is MDHEN and CDR2 is SYDVKM. The CDR3 loop spans 15 amino acids. Trimming took off 2 bases at V and 3 bases at J, with 13 bases between the two ends. CDR3 loop: CASSLTFPGDYGYTF. The CDR3 DNA is TGTGCCAGCAGTTTAACTTTTCCCGGAGACTATGGCTACACCTTC.

The chain has TRBV6-5 and TRBJ2-7, with TRBD2 matching over 8 bases. The CDR3 runs 14 residues. Germline CDR1 is MNHEY and CDR2 is SVGAGI. The ends lost 7 bases at V and 0 bases at J; junction bases unmatched: 5. The CDR3 nucleotides are TGTGCCAGCACCTCAGCGGGGGCCTCCTACGAGCAGTACTTC. Protein: CASTSAGASYEQYF.

This chain joins TRBV5-1 and TRBJ1-6, with unresolved D. CDR1 SGHRS and CDR2 YFSETQ come from the germline V gene. Trimming took 0 bases from V and 9 from J, leaving 10 bases between them. This CDR3 spans 14 amino acids. CDR3 protein: CASSLEVPGSPLHF. The CDR3 DNA is TGCGCCAGCAGCTTGGAGGTCCCGGGTTCACCCCTCCACTTT.

The J gene is TRBJ2-7, the V gene TRBV13; TRBD1 might be the D (5 bases). The CDR3 consists of 15 residues. The germline CDR1 and CDR2 sequences are PRHDT and FYEKMQ (reference sequence). V was trimmed by 5 bases and J by 3 bases, leaving 17 bases between them. CDR3: CASSLRGRGDYEQYF. CDR3 bases: TGTGCCAGCAGCCTCCGTGGAAGGGGTGACTACGAGCAGTACTTC.